Listed here are 24 T cell receptor beta chains from one sample, sequenced in a study of blood T cell repertoires in COVID-19. Libraries were prepared by immunoSEQ multiplex PCR; TCRdb keeps only in-frame clonotypes and omits some of them. This sample carries approximately 350,000 clones, 90% to 95% of them seen once, and the ten largest clones take less than 3.5%. Input material: peripheral blood. These receptors all stem from a woman aged 18-35 years who had recovered from COVID-19.

The J gene is TRBJ2-2, the V gene TRBV6-2 or TRBV6-3; 12 bases align to TRBD2. V lost 2 bases, J lost 7 bases, and 2 bases stayed unmatched. Germline V gene lookup returns CDR1 MNHEY and CDR2 SVGEGT. This CDR3 is built from 15 residues. The CDR3 nucleotides are TGTGCCAGCAGTTACCTAGCGGGAGGGGTCGGGGAGCTGTTTTTT. Encoded protein: CASSYLAGGVGELFF.

This rearrangement joins TRBV27 to TRBJ1-1; 7 bases align to TRBD1. The CDR3 extends over 14 amino acids. Trimming at V came to 3 bases and at J to 5 bases, leaving 6 bases not matched to a gene. Germline values: CDR1 MNHEY, CDR2 SMNVEV (reference sequence). CDR3 nucleotides: TGTGCCAGCAGTTTCTTGACAGGGCGTACTGAAGCTTTCTTT. This translates into CASSFLTGRTEAFF.

This chain uses TRBV5-1 with TRBJ1-2, with 10 nucleotides matching TRBD1. Unmatched junction bases numbered 9, after V lost 4 bases and J lost 3 bases. The CDR3 covers 16 residues. The germline CDR1 and CDR2 sequences are SGHRS and YFSETQ. The CDR3 reads CASSQTSGQGYYGYTF. The CDR3, as DNA: TGCGCCAGCAGCCAGACATCGGGACAGGGGTACTATGGCTACACCTTC.

This chain uses TRBV3-1 (or the pseudogene TRBV3-2) with TRBJ2-1, with 8 bases aligning to TRBD2. Germline V gene sequence: CDR1 LGHDT, CDR2 YNNKEL (reference sequence). The CDR3 loop spans 19 amino acids. The junction had 14 bases not matched to a gene; V was cut back by 1 base and J by 3 bases. For the CDR3, the DNA is TGTGCCAGCAGCCAAGTTGGGCTAGCGGGTCCAACCCTCTACAATGAGCAGTTCTTC. Translating it yields CASSQVGLAGPTLYNEQFF.

This sequence joins TRBV25-1 and TRBJ1-1; D perhaps matches TRBD1 (5 bases). Germline V CDR1 and CDR2: MGHDK, SYGVNS. V was cut by 4 bases and J by 0 bases, with 12 bases left in between. The CDR3 loop spans 15 amino acids. In DNA, the CDR3 is TGTGCCAGCAGTGCAGACAGTGGAATGAACACTGAAGCTTTCTTT. Translating gives CASSADSGMNTEAFF.

The chain employs TRBV21-1 and TRBJ2-1; TRBD2, as called in the table, went unchecked against the DNA. TRBV21-1 constitutes a pseudogene. The CDR3 loop spans 17 amino acids. CDR3 region: CASSTGTSSGGNNEQFF. DNA of the CDR3: TGTGCCAGCAGCACTGGGACTAGCTCAGGGGGCAACAATGAGCAGTTCTTC.

The chain joins TRBV6-5 to TRBJ2-2; TRBD2 matches at 7 bases. The CDR3 is 14 amino acids. V lost 6 bases to trimming and J lost 6 bases; unmatched junction nucleotides: 7. Germline values: CDR1 MNHEY, CDR2 SVGAGI. The CDR3 region is CASSPGRFSGELFF. DNA for the CDR3: TGTGCCAGCAGCCCCGGGAGGTTCTCCGGGGAGCTGTTTTTT.

This chain connects TRBV27 to TRBJ2-3; perhaps TRBD2 as D (7 bases). Germline-derived CDR1 and CDR2 are MNHEY and SMNVEV (reference sequence). Between the trimmed V and J ends, which lost 3 bases and 1 base, there was a span of 20 bases. The CDR3 has 18 amino acids. The CDR3, as DNA: TGTGCCAGCAGTTTTTCGGGGGGCGCACGGGTTGGCACAGATACGCAGTATTTT. Residues: CASSFSGGARVGTDTQYF.

The gene calls are TRBV12-5 and TRBJ2-1; a possible D gene is TRBD2 (7 bases). The V gene lost 2 bases and the J gene lost 9 bases, with 20 bases spanning the gap. Germline V gives CDR1 LGHNT, CDR2 FRNRAP. The CDR3 sequence is 16 residues long. CDR3 DNA: TGTGCTAGTGGTTTGCAAGGGGGGGAAGGGGACGCTGAGCAGTTCTTC. Its protein is CASGLQGGEGDAEQFF.

This clone was seen a single time. V gene TRBV7-2 combines with J gene TRBJ1-1, with D perhaps TRBD1 (6 bases). The CDR3 covers 17 residues. Germline lookup yields CDR1 SGHTA and CDR2 FQGNSA. Between the trimmed V and J ends, which lost 1 base and 5 bases, there was a span of 20 bases. In nucleotides, the CDR3 is TGTGCCAGCAGCTTAGGTCGGCAGGGGATGGGTAAAACTGAAGCTTTCTTT. Amino acids: CASSLGRQGMGKTEAFF.

Only a few counts were recorded for this clone. The chain couples TRBV7-9 to TRBJ2-3, with 12 bases lining up with TRBD2. Trimming at V came to 5 bases and at J to 2 bases, leaving 11 bases not matched to a gene. Germline V gene lookup returns CDR1 SEHNR and CDR2 FQNEAQ (reference sequence). The CDR3 runs 18 residues. This chain's CDR3 is CASSQQQGLAGFTDTQYF. The CDR3 nucleotides are TGTGCCAGCAGCCAACAACAGGGACTAGCGGGCTTCACAGATACGCAGTATTTT.

The chain couples TRBV28 to TRBJ2-3, with D possibly being TRBD2 (6 bases). This CDR3 comprises 17 residues. Germline V lookup: CDR1 MDHEN, CDR2 SYDVKM. The V end lost 3 bases, the J end lost 4 bases, and 20 bases lay between the germline ends. The DNA for the CDR3 is TGTGCCAGCAGTTTTCCCGGGTGGGGAGGAGGCGCAGATACGCAGTATTTT. Its protein product is CASSFPGWGGGADTQYF.

This chain connects TRBV5-5 to TRBJ1-5, with no clear D. Germline-derived CDR1 and CDR2 are SGHKS and YYEKEE (reference sequence). The CDR3 has 15 residues. The V end was cut by 3 bases, the J end by 5 bases, with 15 bases between. The CDR3 reads CASSSKAGNYQPQHF. The CDR3 coding sequence is TGTGCCAGCAGCTCAAAAGCGGGGAATTATCAGCCCCAGCATTTT.

The chain recombines TRBV16 with TRBJ1-5, with D uncertain. The V gene's germline CDR1 is KGHSY and CDR2 FQNENV. The CDR3 is made up of 13 amino acids. V lost 3 bases to trimming and J lost 1 base, with 4 bases between them. The DNA for the CDR3 is TGTGCCAGCAGCCAGGGCAGCAATCAGCCCCAGCATTTT. Protein: CASSQGSNQPQHF. Full variable domain (missing parts from reference TRBV16 and TRBJ1-5): GEEVAQTPKHLVRGEGQKAKLYCAPIKGHSYVFWYQQVLKNEFKFLISFQNENVFDETGMPKERFSAKCLPNSPCSLEIQATKLEDSAVYFCASSQGSNQPQHFGDGTRLSIL.

The rearrangement links TRBV5-1 to TRBJ2-1, with 8 nucleotides matching TRBD2. CDR3 length: 16 residues. After removal of 0 bases from V and 8 bases from J, the junction contained 10 bases not matched to a gene. The V gene's germline CDR1 is SGHRS and CDR2 YFSETQ. The CDR3 sequence is CASSLAISGSLDEQFF. DNA for the CDR3: TGCGCCAGCAGCTTGGCTATAAGCGGGAGTTTAGATGAGCAGTTCTTC.

V and J are TRBV2 and TRBJ2-4, with 10 bases matching TRBD2. Germline loops: CDR1 SNHLY, CDR2 FYNNEI. This CDR3 contains 16 residues. J lost 5 bases, V lost 3 bases, and 7 bases had no gene match. Here the CDR3 DNA reads TGTGCCAGCAGTGACCTAGGACTAGCGGAAGAAAACATTCAGTACTTC. It encodes CASSDLGLAEENIQYF.

CDR3 DNA: TGTGCCAGCAGTGAAAGGACTAGCGGGAGAGGGTCGCAGGTTCAGGTATACAATGAGCAGTTCTTC. Amino acids: CASSERTSGRGSQVQVYNEQFF. The V gene is TRBV6-1, the J gene TRBJ2-1, with 13 positions matching TRBD2. Germline values: CDR1 MNHNS, CDR2 SASEGT. The CDR3 sequence is 22 residues long. Trimming cost V 2 bases and J 4 bases; bases outside gene matches: 20.

The chain links TRBV5-4 to TRBJ2-1; 13 bases map to TRBD2. V was pared by 0 bases and J by 8 bases, with 2 bases of the junction left unmatched. The CDR3 has 15 residues. Germline V gives CDR1 SGHNT, CDR2 YYREEE (reference sequence). In DNA form, the CDR3 reads TGTGCCAGCAGCTTGGGACTAGCGGGAGGCGATGAGCAGTTCTTC. Translated, it gives CASSLGLAGGDEQFF.

Remarks on this clone: The same CDR3 arises from other DNA sequences in this sample as well. This chain links TRBV29-1 with TRBJ1-1, with 7 bases that match TRBD1. After removal of 4 bases from V and 1 base from J, the junction contained 0 bases not matched to a gene. CDR1 is SQVTM and CDR2 is ANQGSEA in the germline V gene. The CDR3 runs to 12 residues. The CDR3 protein is CSVGQGNTEAFF. As DNA, the CDR3 is TGCAGCGTTGGACAGGGGAACACTGAAGCTTTCTTT.

V usage is TRBV11-3 and J usage is TRBJ2-1; TRBD2 matches 13 bases. The CDR3 runs 19 residues. After removal of 4 bases from V and 9 bases from J, the junction contained 18 bases not matched to a gene. The germline gives CDR1 SGHNT, CDR2 YENEEA. The chain's CDR3 is CASSSGGGLAGHPSGEQFF. In nucleotides, the CDR3 is TGTGCCAGCAGCTCTGGAGGGGGACTAGCGGGACACCCCTCCGGTGAGCAGTTCTTC. The full variable domain, with the rest looked up from reference TRBV11-3 and TRBJ2-1, is EAGVVQSPRYKIIEKKQPVAFWCNPISGHNTLYWYLQNLGQGPELLIRYENEEAVDDSQLPKDRFSAERLKGVDSTLKIQPAELGDSAVYLCASSSGGGLAGHPSGEQFFGPGTRLTVL.

V is TRBV4-1 and J is TRBJ2-5; tentative D call: TRBD1 (6 bases). Germline V gene lookup returns CDR1 MGHRA and CDR2 YSYEKL. This CDR3 is built from 19 residues. The V and J ends lost 0 bases and 5 bases respectively, with 25 bases between them. CDR3 bases: TGCGCCAGCAGCCAAGAAGGGGGTACAGCTTTGAGGATGACGGAGACCCAGTACTTC. Protein: CASSQEGGTALRMTETQYF.

V is TRBV7-2 and J is TRBJ2-3; 8 bases line up with TRBD1. Germline CDR1 is SGHTA and CDR2 is FQGNSA. J gave up 5 bases and V 3 bases, and 7 bases lay outside the gene matches. This CDR3 contains 15 residues. The CDR3 loop reads CASSLQGALLDTQYF. The CDR3 DNA follows: TGTGCCAGCAGCTTGCAGGGGGCTTTATTAGATACGCAGTATTTT.

This clone has just one count. The chain joins TRBV30 to TRBJ1-1; unclear D gene. The V end lost 3 bases, the J end lost 1 base, and 6 bases lay between the germline ends. This CDR3 is built from 12 residues. Germline V CDR1 and CDR2: GTSNPN, SVGIG (reference sequence). CDR3 in DNA: TGTGCCTGGAGCGACACGAACACTGAAGCTTTCTTT. Its translation: CAWSDTNTEAFF. Together with reference TRBV30 and TRBJ1-1, the CDR3 gives the full variable domain: SQTIHQWPATLVQPVGSPLSLECTVEGTSNPNLYWYRQAAGRGLQLLFYSVGIGQISSEVPQNLSASRPQDRQFILSSKKLLLSDSGFYLCAWSDTNTEAFFGQGTRLTVV.

The V and J genes are TRBV5-6 and TRBJ1-4; TRBD1 matches at 9 bases. CDR3 length: 14 residues. Per the germline V gene, CDR1 is SGHDT and CDR2 is YYEEEE. Trimming at V came to 3 bases and at J to 6 bases, leaving 3 bases not matched to a gene. CDR3 DNA: TGTGCCAGCAGCTGGGGGGACAGGGATGAAAAACTGTTTTTT. Protein: CASSWGDRDEKLFF.